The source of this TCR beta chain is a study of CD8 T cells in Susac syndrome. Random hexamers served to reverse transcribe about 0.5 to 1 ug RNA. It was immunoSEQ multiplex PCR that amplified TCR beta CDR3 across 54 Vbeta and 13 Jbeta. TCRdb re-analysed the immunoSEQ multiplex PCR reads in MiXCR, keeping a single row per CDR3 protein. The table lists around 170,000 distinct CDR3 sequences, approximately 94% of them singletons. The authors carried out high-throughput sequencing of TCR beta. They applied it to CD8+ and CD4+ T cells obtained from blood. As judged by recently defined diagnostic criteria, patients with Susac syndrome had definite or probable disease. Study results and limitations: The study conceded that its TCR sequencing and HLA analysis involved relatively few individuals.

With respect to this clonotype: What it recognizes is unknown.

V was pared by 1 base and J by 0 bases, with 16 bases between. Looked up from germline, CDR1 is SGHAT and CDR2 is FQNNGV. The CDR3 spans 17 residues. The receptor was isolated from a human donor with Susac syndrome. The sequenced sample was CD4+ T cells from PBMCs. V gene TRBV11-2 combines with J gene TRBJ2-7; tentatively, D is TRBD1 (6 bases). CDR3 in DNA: TGTGCCAGCAGCTTAGTGGGAACCGGGACATCCTCCTACGAGCAGTACTTC. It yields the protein CASSLVGTGTSSYEQYF. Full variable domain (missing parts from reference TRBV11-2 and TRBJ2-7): EAGVAQSPRYKIIEKRQSVAFWCNPISGHATLYWYQQILGQGPKLLIQFQNNGVVDDSQLPKDRFSAERLKGVDSTLKIQPAKLEDSAVYLCASSLVGTGTSSYEQYFGPGTRLTVT.